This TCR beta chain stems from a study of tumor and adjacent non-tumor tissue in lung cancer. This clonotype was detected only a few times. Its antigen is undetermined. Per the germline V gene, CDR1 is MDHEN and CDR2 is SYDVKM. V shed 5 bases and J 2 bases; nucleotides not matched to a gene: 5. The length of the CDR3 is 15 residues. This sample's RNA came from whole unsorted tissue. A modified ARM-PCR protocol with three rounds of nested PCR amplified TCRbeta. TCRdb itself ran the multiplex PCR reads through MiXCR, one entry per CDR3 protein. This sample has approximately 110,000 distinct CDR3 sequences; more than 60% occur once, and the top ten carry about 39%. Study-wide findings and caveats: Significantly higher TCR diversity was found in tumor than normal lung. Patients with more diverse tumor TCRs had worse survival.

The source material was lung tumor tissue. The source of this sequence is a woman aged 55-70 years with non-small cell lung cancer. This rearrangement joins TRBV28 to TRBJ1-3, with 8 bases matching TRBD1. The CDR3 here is CASSQIQGAGNTIYF. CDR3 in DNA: TGTGCCAGCAGTCAAATACAGGGGGCTGGAAACACCATATATTTT.